Listed below are T cell receptor beta chains from one sample, sequenced in a study of neurological immune-mediated disorders. TCRdb used MiXCR to reprocess the 5' RACE reads, holding one entry per CDR3 protein. Among 55,000 to 60,000 distinct CDR3 sequences listed, around 3.5% were seen once. Material: PBMCs. These TCRs come from a woman aged 25 to 39 with multiple sclerosis. The CDR3 runs from the conserved cysteine through the conserved F or W. A D gene is named only where the DNA matches it firmly. Clone sizes are given selectively: once, few, many, or a class where the clone is expanded.

TRBJ2-1	TRBV6-1	TRBD2	many	CASSNSGGASNEQFF	TGTGCCAGCAGTAATAGCGGGGGGGCGTCCAATGAGCAGTTCTTC
TRBJ1-2	TRBV6-2/TRBV6-3	-	many	CASSTLLGYTF	TGTGCCAGCAGTACCTTGCTGGGCTACACCTTC
TRBJ1-5	TRBV20-1	-	many	CSARGTVRNQPQHF	TGCAGTGCTAGAGGGACAGTGAGAAATCAGCCCCAGCATTTT
TRBJ2-1	TRBV5-1	TRBD2	few	CASSLTSGANEQFF	TGCGCCAGCAGCTTGACTAGCGGGGCAAATGAGCAGTTCTTC
TRBJ1-1	TRBV12-3/TRBV12-4	TRBD1	many	CASSPGTGITEAFF	TGTGCCAGCAGTCCAGGGACAGGGATCACTGAAGCTTTCTTT
TRBJ1-1	TRBV4-1	-	many	CASSQVLGEFMNTEAFF	TGCGCCAGCAGCCAAGTTTTGGGGGAATTCATGAACACTGAAGCTTTCTTT
TRBJ1-5	TRBV5-1	TRBD1	many	CASSPLGGGLGQPQNF	TGCGCCAGCAGCCCGCTTGGGGGGGGTTTGGGACAGCCCCAGAATTTT
TRBJ1-1	TRBV11-2	TRBD1	-	CASSLDRQGTGAFF	TGTGCCAGCAGCTTAGACCGACAGGGGACAGGAGCTTTCTTT
TRBJ2-1	TRBV6-5	TRBD2	many	CASSYSGALAGVNEQFF	TGTGCCAGCAGTTACTCAGGTGCGCTAGCGGGGGTCAATGAGCAGTTCTTC
TRBJ2-2	TRBV27	-	many	CASSLSGNGELFF	TGTGCCAGCAGTTTATCGGGCAACGGGGAGCTGTTTTTT
TRBJ2-7	TRBV12-3/TRBV12-4	TRBD1	many	CASSFRWDRYSYEQYF	TGTGCCAGCAGTTTCCGTTGGGACAGATACTCCTACGAGCAGTACTTC
TRBJ2-3	TRBV4-1	-	few	CASSQGAGTDTQYF	TGCGCCAGCAGCCAAGGGGCAGGGACAGATACGCAGTATTTT
TRBJ1-2	TRBV6-1	TRBD1	few	CASLGQATYGYTF	TGTGCCAGCCTAGGACAGGCGACCTATGGCTACACCTTC